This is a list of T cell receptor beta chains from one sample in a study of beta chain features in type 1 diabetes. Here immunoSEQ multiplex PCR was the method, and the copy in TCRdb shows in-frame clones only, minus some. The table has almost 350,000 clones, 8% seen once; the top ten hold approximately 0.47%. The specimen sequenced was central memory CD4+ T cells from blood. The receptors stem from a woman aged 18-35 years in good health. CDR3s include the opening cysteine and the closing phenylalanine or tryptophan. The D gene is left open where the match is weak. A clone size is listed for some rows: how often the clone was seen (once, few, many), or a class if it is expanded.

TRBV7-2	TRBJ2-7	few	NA	TGTGCCAGCAGCTTAGCTCTGGGATCTACCGAGCAGTACTTC	CASSLALGSTEQYF
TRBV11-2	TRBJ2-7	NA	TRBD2	TGTGCCAGCAGCCACACTAGCGGGGGAGACTACGAGCAGTACTTC	CASSHTSGGDYEQYF
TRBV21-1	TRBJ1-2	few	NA	TGTGCCAGCAGCAGAACAGGGGCCATCTCTGGCTACACCTTC	CASSRTGAISGYTF
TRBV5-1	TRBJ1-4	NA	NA	TGCGCCAGCAGCTTCGGGGTATCGGGTGAAAAACTGTTTTTT	CASSFGVSGEKLFF
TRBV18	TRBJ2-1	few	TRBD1	TGTGCCAGCTCACCACCGACATGGGACAGGGTCCACAATGAGCAGTTCTTC	CASSPPTWDRVHNEQFF
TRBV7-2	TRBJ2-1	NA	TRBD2	TGTGCCAGTTCGGGACTAGCGCTCAATGAGCAGTTCTTC	CASSGLALNEQFF
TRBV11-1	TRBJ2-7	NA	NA	TGTGCCAGCAGCTTAGGATCCTACGAGCAGTACTTC	CASSLGSYEQYF
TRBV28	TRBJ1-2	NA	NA	TGTGCCAGCAGACGCGGACCCGGGGGCTACACCTTC	CASRRGPGGYTF
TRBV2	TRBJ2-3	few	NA	TGTGCCAGCCGGAGAGTGACAACCACAGATACGCAGTATTTT	CASRRVTTTDTQYF
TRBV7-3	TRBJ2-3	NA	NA	TGTGCCAGCAGCTTAGGAGTTAGCACAGATACGCAGTATTTT	CASSLGVSTDTQYF
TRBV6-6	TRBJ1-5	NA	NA	TGTGCCAGCAGTTACGTGGGCAGGGAGGGCCAGCCCCAGCATTTT	CASSYVGREGQPQHF
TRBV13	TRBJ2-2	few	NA	TGTGCCAGCAGCTTAGCCCGTCGCACCGGGGAGCTGTTTTTT	CASSLARRTGELFF
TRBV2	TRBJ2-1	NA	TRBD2	TGTGCCAGCAGTGGGACTAGCGGGAGGGTGAATGAGCAGTTCTTC	CASSGTSGRVNEQFF
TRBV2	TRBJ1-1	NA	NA	TGTGCCAGCAGGTTGCGTTTTGAAGCTTTCTTT	CASRLRFEAFF
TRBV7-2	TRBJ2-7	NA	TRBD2	TGTGCCAGCAGCTTAGTGGGCCCGACTAGCGGGACTTACGAGCAGTACTTC	CASSLVGPTSGTYEQYF
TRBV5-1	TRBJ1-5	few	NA	TGCGCCAGCAGGCAGGACCCAGTTGGCAATCAGCCCCAGCATTTT	CASRQDPVGNQPQHF
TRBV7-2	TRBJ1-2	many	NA	TGTGCCAGCAGCTTAAACCAGCTGAACTATGGCTACACCTTC	CASSLNQLNYGYTF
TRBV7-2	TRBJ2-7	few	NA	TGTGCCAGCAGACAACACAGGGACTCCTACGAGCAGTACTTC	CASRQHRDSYEQYF
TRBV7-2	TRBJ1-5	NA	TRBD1	TGTGCCAGCAGCGCTTCCCAGGGGGCGGTTCAGCCCCAGCATTTT	CASSASQGAVQPQHF
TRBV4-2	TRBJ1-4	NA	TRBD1	TGTGCCAGCAGCCAAGAGGGGGGACAGGGACGGGAAAAACTGTTTTTT	CASSQEGGQGREKLFF
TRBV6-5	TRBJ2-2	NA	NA	TGTGCCAGCACCACAACCGGGGAGCTGTTTTTT	CASTTTGELFF
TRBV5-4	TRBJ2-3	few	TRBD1	TGTGCCAGCAGCAAACGGGACAGGGGGACAGATACGCAGTATTTT	CASSKRDRGTDTQYF
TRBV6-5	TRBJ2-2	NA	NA	TGTGCCAGCAGATTGAACCTAATCCCCGGGGAGCTGTTTTTT	CASRLNLIPGELFF
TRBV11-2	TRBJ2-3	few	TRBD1	TGTGCCAGCAGCCCCTTAGTAGGAGGACAGGGATGGGCAGATACGCAGTATTTT	CASSPLVGGQGWADTQYF
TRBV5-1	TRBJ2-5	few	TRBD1	TGCGCCAGCAGCCCGGGACAGGGGCTGCAGACCCAGTACTTC	CASSPGQGLQTQYF
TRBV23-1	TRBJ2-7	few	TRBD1	TGCGCCAGCAGAGCGGAAAACAGGGGGCCTCACTACGAGCAGTACTTC	CASRAENRGPHYEQYF
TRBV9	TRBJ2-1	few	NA	TGTGCCAGCAGTTTATCAGGCTCCTACAATGAGCAGTTCTTC	CASSLSGSYNEQFF